These 11 T cell receptor beta chains were all obtained from the same sample, sequenced in a study of molecular identifiers for immune sequencing clone quantification. MiXCR was run by TCRdb on the PCR reads, yielding one entry per CDR3 protein. Among about 500,000 distinct CDR3 sequences listed, over 20% were seen once. Sequenced sample: naive CD8+ T cells from blood, with Jurkat cell RNA spiked in. The subset was: FACS-sorted CD8+CD4-CCR7+CD45RA+ naive T cells. The source is a human donor in good health. Some libraries in this study had Jurkat cell RNA spiked in.

This clonotype was counted a few times. The chain joins TRBV19 to TRBJ1-2; TRBD1 matches 7 bases. This CDR3 is 13 amino acids long. After removal of 6 bases from V and 5 bases from J, the junction contained 6 bases not matched to a gene. Germline V gives CDR1 LNHDA, CDR2 SQIVND (reference sequence). The CDR3 spells CASSNGTAYGYTF. The CDR3, as DNA: TGTGCCAGTAGCAACGGGACAGCTTATGGCTACACCTTC.

This clonotype was detected many times. This chain uses TRBV4-1 with TRBJ2-7, with D possibly called TRBD1 or TRBD2 (5 bases each). In germline, CDR1 is MGHRA, CDR2 YSYEKL. The CDR3 extends over 13 amino acids. Trimming left V 2 bases short and J 6 bases short, with 11 bases between. CDR3 DNA sequence: TGCGCCAGCAGCCAACGCCGGGGCGGCGAGCAGTACTTC. Translating it yields CASSQRRGGEQYF.

The chain has TRBV6-1 and TRBJ1-2; D not resolved. V dropped 7 bases and J dropped 0 bases, with 24 bases sitting between them. The germline CDR1 and CDR2 sequences are MNHNS and SASEGT. The CDR3 runs to 18 residues. This CDR3 is CASTSAILKQSSNYGYTF. In DNA, the CDR3 is TGTGCCAGCACTTCCGCCATCCTAAAACAGAGTTCTAACTATGGCTACACCTTC.

In its sample, this clonotype was seen many times. V gene TRBV5-1 combines with J gene TRBJ2-7; D might be TRBD2 (6 bases). V lost 4 bases to trimming and J lost 2 bases, with 19 bases between them. Germline V gene data show CDR1 as SGHRS and CDR2 as YFSETQ. This CDR3 contains 16 residues. DNA for the CDR3: TGCGCCAGCAGCCCGGGACTCGGGGACTCACCCTACGAGCAGTACTTC. Translating it yields CASSPGLGDSPYEQYF.

This clonotype showed up just a few times. This rearrangement joins TRBV1 to TRBJ2-5; TRBD2 is the table's D call and was not checked against the DNA. TRBV1 is reported as a pseudogene. The CDR3 sequence is 20 residues long. The CDR3 here is CTSSQDHLPQCGRALETQYF. The CDR3, as DNA: TGCACCAGCAGCCAAGATCATCTCCCTCAGTGCGGGAGGGCCCTAGAGACCCAGTACTTC.

This clonotype was observed at least ten times. The CDR3 DNA is TGTGCCAGCAGCTTCCCAGGGGGCGAGCAGTTCTTC. This sequence encodes CASSFPGGEQFF. The chain employs TRBV7-2 and TRBJ2-1; 8 bases line up with TRBD1. This CDR3 region has 12 residues. Trimming cost V 3 bases and J 10 bases; bases outside gene matches: 2. The V gene's germline CDR1 is SGHTA and CDR2 FQGNSA.

This clonotype was counted at least ten times. This chain uses TRBV5-5 with TRBJ1-1; unclear D gene. The germline V gene encodes CDR1 SGHKS and CDR2 YYEKEE (reference sequence). Trimming removed 2 bases at V and 5 bases at J, with 13 bases between. This CDR3 is 14 amino acids long. CDR3 DNA sequence: TGTGCCAGCAGCTTTGGAGGGTATAGGACTGAAGCTTTCTTT. It encodes CASSFGGYRTEAFF.

This clonotype was seen many times. V and J are TRBV27 and TRBJ2-7; 9 bases agree with TRBD2. The CDR3 length is 14 residues. After removal of 6 bases from V and 2 bases from J, the junction contained 5 bases not matched to a gene. Germline V CDR1 and CDR2: MNHEY, SMNVEV (reference sequence). In nucleotides, the CDR3 is TGTGCCAGCAGCCTTAGCGGGGGAACCTACGAGCAGTACTTC. Its translation is CASSLSGGTYEQYF.

This clonotype was detected ten times or more. The V gene is TRBV11-2, the J gene TRBJ2-5, with D hard to call. CDR3 size: 11 residues. Germline assignment: CDR1 SGHAT and CDR2 FQNNGV. Trimming shortened V by 1 base and J by 9 bases, and 6 bases separated the two germline ends. CDR3 coding DNA: TGTGCCAGCAGCTTAGGCGAGGCCCAGTACTTC. Its protein product is CASSLGEAQYF.

This clonotype has only a few counts. The chain is built from TRBV7-9 and TRBJ2-7; D ambiguous. Between the trimmed V and J ends, which lost 1 base and 5 bases, there was a span of 6 bases. Germline V gene data show CDR1 as SEHNR and CDR2 as FQNEAQ (reference sequence). The CDR3 spans 12 residues. The CDR3 DNA reads TGTGCCAGCAGCTTAGTTTCCCACGAGCAGTACTTC. Translating it yields CASSLVSHEQYF.

Turning to this clonotype: Possible read error: a much larger clone is one base away. The chain uses TRBV4-3 and TRBJ2-1, with D possibly matching TRBD2 (5 bases). CDR3 length: 15 residues. CDR1 and CDR2 from the germline V gene are LGHNA and YSLEER. The CDR3 region is CASRSSGTSYNELFF. CDR3 nucleotide sequence: TGCGCCAGCAGATCGAGCGGTACCTCCTACAATGAGCTGTTCTTC.